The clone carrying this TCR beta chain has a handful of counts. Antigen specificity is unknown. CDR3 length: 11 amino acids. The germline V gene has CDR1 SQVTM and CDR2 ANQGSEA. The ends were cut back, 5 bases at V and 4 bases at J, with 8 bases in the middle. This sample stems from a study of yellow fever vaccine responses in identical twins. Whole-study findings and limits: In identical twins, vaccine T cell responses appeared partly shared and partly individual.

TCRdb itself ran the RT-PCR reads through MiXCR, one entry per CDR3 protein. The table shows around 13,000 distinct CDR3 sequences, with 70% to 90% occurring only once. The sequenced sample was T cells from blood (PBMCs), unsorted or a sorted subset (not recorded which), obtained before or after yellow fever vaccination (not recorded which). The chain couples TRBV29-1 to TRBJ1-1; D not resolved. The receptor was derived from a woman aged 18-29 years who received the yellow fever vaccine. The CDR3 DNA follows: TGCAGCGTTTTAAGGCTCACTGAAGCTTTCTTT. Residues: CSVLRLTEAFF.